These 30 T cell receptor beta chains were sequenced from one sample in a study of T cells in tumors after PD-1 blockade. TCRdb's table, derived via immunoSEQ multiplex PCR, lists solely in-frame clones and lacks some. The table shows over 60,000 clones, with around two thirds occurring only once. This material consisted of PBMCs, taken after anti-PD-1 treatment. The origin of the receptors is a human donor with basal cell carcinoma.

V is TRBV6-1 and J is TRBJ1-6; D is undetermined. V lost 3 bases and J lost 11, with 17 bases in between. Germline CDR1 and CDR2: MNHNS and SASEGT. The CDR3 has 15 amino acids. The chain's CDR3 is CASSDASRLKAPLHF. CDR3 coding DNA: TGTGCCAGCAGTGACGCATCCCGACTTAAGGCACCCCTCCACTTT.

The gene calls are TRBV11-1 and TRBJ1-3; D gene uncertain. Per the germline V gene, CDR1 is SGHAT and CDR2 is FQDESV (reference sequence). The CDR3 is 16 amino acids. The ends were cut back, 5 bases at V and 0 bases at J, with 14 bases in the middle. The DNA of the CDR3 is TGTGCCAGCAGCCTCGGGCAGCTCAGCTCTGGAAACACCATATATTTT. Its protein is CASSLGQLSSGNTIYF.

The chain is built from TRBV6-1 and TRBJ2-6, with a possible D match to TRBD1 (5 bases). Germline CDR1 MNHNS, CDR2 SASEGT. This CDR3 is built from 17 residues. V was cut by 0 bases and J by 0 bases, with 9 bases left in between. Here the CDR3 DNA reads TGTGCCAGCAGTGAAGCCGCAGGGCGCTCTGGGGCCAACGTCCTGACTTTC. It translates to CASSEAAGRSGANVLTF.

V and J are TRBV28 and TRBJ2-1; 7 bases line up with TRBD2. This CDR3 has 17 residues. Trimming at V came to 4 bases and at J to 0 bases, leaving 9 bases not matched to a gene. CDR1 and CDR2 (germline): MDHEN, SYDVKM. CDR3 sequence reads: CASSSPGAGDSYNEQFF. In nucleotides, the CDR3 is TGTGCCAGCAGTTCTCCCGGTGCGGGGGACTCCTACAATGAGCAGTTCTTC.

This sequence joins TRBV3-1 (or the pseudogene TRBV3-2) and TRBJ2-5, with TRBD2 matching over 9 bases. Germline lookup yields CDR1 LGHDT and CDR2 YNNKEL (reference sequence). J gave up 7 bases and V 2 bases, and 8 bases lay outside the gene matches. There are 15 residues in the CDR3. This chain's CDR3 is CASSQLSGGPGTQYF. DNA for the CDR3: TGTGCCAGCAGCCAACTAAGCGGGGGGCCGGGGACCCAGTACTTC.

The V gene is TRBV5-1, the J gene TRBJ2-2; possibly TRBD2 for D (5 bases). V lost 2 bases, J lost 3 bases, and 8 bases lay in between. The CDR3 consists of 14 residues. The V gene's germline CDR1 is SGHRS and CDR2 YFSETQ. The chain's CDR3 is CASSFFGDTGELFF. CDR3 sequence (DNA): TGCGCCAGCAGCTTCTTCGGGGACACCGGGGAGCTGTTTTTT.

In this sample, this clone turned up once. V gene TRBV7-2 combines with J gene TRBJ2-5, with 8 bases matching TRBD1. The trim removed 4 bases at V and 5 bases at J, leaving 6 bases unmatched. In germline, CDR1 is SGHTA, CDR2 FQGNSA. There are 14 residues in the CDR3. CDR3 sequence (DNA): TGTGCCAGCAGCTCCGGACAGGGTCGCGAGACCCAGTACTTC. It specifies CASSSGQGRETQYF.

The rearrangement uses TRBV3-1 (or the pseudogene TRBV3-2) and TRBJ2-5; D not certain. Germline-derived CDR1 and CDR2 are LGHDT and YNNKEL (reference sequence). Trimming cost V 1 base and J 5 bases, with 11 bases left between them. The CDR3 has 14 residues. In DNA, the CDR3 is TGTGCCAGCAGCCAAGTTCAAGCCCAGGAGACCCAGTACTTC. Translating it yields CASSQVQAQETQYF.

The chain employs TRBV23-1 and TRBJ1-6; D gene unclear. TRBV23-1 is identified as an open reading frame with a role that is uncertain. Trimming left V 0 bases short and J 7 bases short, with 7 bases between. This CDR3 spans 14 amino acids. The chain's CDR3 is CASSQSSRNSPLHF. DNA of the CDR3: TGCGCCAGCAGTCAATCGTCCAGGAATTCACCCCTCCACTTT.

V and J are TRBV27 and TRBJ2-1; 10 bases fit TRBD2. This CDR3 spans 19 amino acids. With 5 bases clipped from V and 0 bases from J, the junction kept 13 bases outside the gene matches. The germline V gene has CDR1 MNHEY and CDR2 SMNVEV (reference sequence). CDR3 sequence: CASSPRVFSGGSSYNEQFF. CDR3 nucleotide sequence: TGTGCCAGCAGTCCCCGAGTTTTTAGCGGGGGGAGCTCCTACAATGAGCAGTTCTTC.

CDR3 sequence reads: CASSWDTSTDTQYF. The CDR3 bases are TGTGCCAGCAGTTGGGACACTAGCACAGATACGCAGTATTTT. This chain joins TRBV7-9 and TRBJ2-3; TRBD1 is a possible D gene (6 bases). V was clipped by 6 bases and J by 0 bases, with 10 bases between them. This CDR3 comprises 14 residues. Germline CDR1 SEHNR, CDR2 FQNEAQ (reference sequence).

The chain is built from TRBV5-1 and TRBJ2-6; D may be TRBD1 (7 bases). Trimming left V 0 bases short and J 0 bases short, with 13 bases between. CDR3 length: 18 residues. Germline V gene sequence: CDR1 SGHRS, CDR2 YFSETQ. Here the CDR3 DNA reads TGCGCCAGCAGCTTGGATGTCAGGGGGGCCTCTGGGGCCAACGTCCTGACTTTC. Its translation is CASSLDVRGASGANVLTF.

The rearrangement links TRBV13 to TRBJ2-3; D call uncertain. CDR1 is PRHDT and CDR2 is FYEKMQ in the germline V gene (reference sequence). V lost 5 bases and J lost 0, with 12 bases in between. The CDR3 sequence is 15 residues long. Written as DNA, the CDR3 is TGTGCCAGCAGCCCCTCCGACGGCAGCACAGATACGCAGTATTTT. It specifies CASSPSDGSTDTQYF.

This clone was picked up a small number of times. The chain joins TRBV29-1 to TRBJ1-1; D is unclear. The germline gives CDR1 SQVTM, CDR2 ANQGSEA. V dropped 6 bases and J dropped 3 bases, with 11 bases sitting between them. There are 12 residues in the CDR3. In DNA form, the CDR3 reads TGCAGCGTGGGTCGATGGGACACTGAAGCTTTCTTT. This translates into CSVGRWDTEAFF.

This clone has at least ten counts. Here the CDR3 DNA reads TGTGCCAGTACCGGGACAGGGGGATCGGGGGAGCTGTTTTTT. This gives the protein CASTGTGGSGELFF. The chain has TRBV19 and TRBJ2-2; 11 bases match TRBD1. With V trimmed by 7 bases and J by 8 bases, 6 bases remained unmatched. CDR1 LNHDA and CDR2 SQIVND come from the germline V gene (reference sequence). The CDR3 extends over 14 amino acids.

There are a few counts of this clone. The V and J genes are TRBV5-6 and TRBJ2-7, with no clear D. In germline, CDR1 is SGHDT, CDR2 YYEEEE. This CDR3 has 12 amino acids. Deletions cut 4 bases from V and 2 bases from J, with 7 bases between. In DNA form, the CDR3 reads TGTGCCAGCAGCCGTAGTCCCTACGAGCAGTACTTC. It is translated as CASSRSPYEQYF. Full variable domain (outside the CDR3, taken from reference TRBV5-6 and TRBJ2-7): DAGVTQSPTHLIKTRGQQVTLRCSPKSGHDTVSWYQQALGQGPQFIFQYYEEEERQRGNFPDRFSGHQFPNYSSELNVNALLLGDSALYLCASSRSPYEQYFGPGTRLTVT.

The chain uses TRBV7-9 and TRBJ1-3; the match to TRBD1 covers 7 bases. J lost 4 bases, V lost 8 bases, and 5 bases had no gene match. This CDR3 comprises 13 residues. From germline, CDR1 is SEHNR and CDR2 FQNEAQ (reference sequence). The DNA for the CDR3 is TGTGCCAGCCAGACAGGGCCCGGAAACACCATATATTTT. Translated: CASQTGPGNTIYF.

The rearrangement links TRBV19 to TRBJ1-6; 9 bases are a match to TRBD1. The CDR3 is 16 residues long. CDR1 and CDR2 from the germline V gene are LNHDA and SQIVND (reference sequence). Trimming cost V 4 bases and J 7 bases; bases outside gene matches: 8. The CDR3 sequence is CASSNSGTGWNSPLHF. CDR3 sequence (DNA): TGTGCCAGTAGTAACTCCGGGACAGGGTGGAATTCACCCCTCCACTTT.

The chain uses TRBV2 and TRBJ1-4; no reliable D call. Germline V gene data show CDR1 as SNHLY and CDR2 as FYNNEI. This CDR3 comprises 12 residues. V was shortened by 9 bases and J by 5 bases, with 10 bases between the two germline ends. The CDR3 nucleotides are TGTGCCAGGAGACGGGGAAATGAAAAACTGTTTTTT. Protein sequence: CARRRGNEKLFF.

The chain uses TRBV6-2 or TRBV6-3 and TRBJ2-3; 11 bases align to TRBD2. Germline loops: CDR1 MNHEY, CDR2 SVGEGT. CDR3 size: 17 residues. Losses at the gene ends were 5 bases for V and 4 bases for J; bases not matched to a gene: 11. The CDR3 spells CASSELAGGPRPDTQYF. The DNA of the CDR3 is TGTGCCAGCAGTGAGTTAGCGGGGGGGCCTCGACCAGATACGCAGTATTTT.

V is TRBV5-4 and J is TRBJ2-5, with D perhaps TRBD2 (6 bases). CDR3 length equals 15 residues. In germline, CDR1 is SGHNT, CDR2 YYREEE (reference sequence). V was trimmed by 0 bases and J by 4 bases, leaving 13 bases between them. DNA for the CDR3: TGTGCCAGCAGCTTGGCCGGGGGTGGGACAGAGACCCAGTACTTC. Protein sequence: CASSLAGGGTETQYF.

The chain uses TRBV27 and TRBJ2-1, with 13 bases fitting TRBD2. V shed 5 bases and J 10 bases; nucleotides not matched to a gene: 8. This CDR3 has 15 amino acids. From germline, CDR1 is MNHEY and CDR2 SMNVEV (reference sequence). As DNA, the CDR3 is TGTGCCAGCAGTGCTACTAGCGGGGGGGCCGGCGAGCAGTTCTTC. Amino acid sequence: CASSATSGGAGEQFF.

In this sample, this clone turned up once. The chain has TRBV19 and TRBJ2-7; D call uncertain. The CDR3 sequence is 12 residues long. V was pared by 6 bases and J by 3 bases, with 9 bases between. Germline values: CDR1 LNHDA, CDR2 SQIVND (reference sequence). CDR3 bases: TGTGCCAGTAGCGTTTGGGGCTACGAGCAGTACTTC. Its translation: CASSVWGYEQYF.

The chain recombines TRBV20-1 with TRBJ1-1, with D perhaps TRBD1 (6 bases). Germline V gene lookup returns CDR1 DFQATT and CDR2 SNEGSKA (reference sequence). V was shortened by 3 bases and J by 5 bases, with 13 bases between the two germline ends. This CDR3 region has 13 residues. The CDR3 reads CSASQGRRTEAFF. DNA of the CDR3: TGCAGTGCTAGTCAGGGGCGCCGAACTGAAGCTTTCTTT.

This clone showed up just once. This chain uses TRBV18 with TRBJ2-1, with 10 positions matching TRBD2. The CDR3 is 13 amino acids. The germline V gene has CDR1 KGHSH and CDR2 LQKENI. The V and J ends lost 11 bases and 9 bases, in that order; junction bases with no gene match: 10. The CDR3 region is CAGRVAGGPEQFF. The CDR3 coding sequence is TGTGCCGGCAGGGTAGCGGGGGGCCCTGAGCAGTTCTTC.

The chain is built from TRBV6-4 and TRBJ2-3, with 10 bases fitting TRBD2. Trimming at V came to 2 bases and at J to 2 bases, leaving 1 base not matched to a gene. Germline V gene lookup returns CDR1 MRHNA and CDR2 SNTAGT. This CDR3 has 15 amino acids. The CDR3 sequence: CASSDGTSDTDTQYF. The CDR3 bases are TGTGCCAGCAGTGACGGGACTAGCGACACAGATACGCAGTATTTT.

This chain uses TRBV3-1 (or the pseudogene TRBV3-2) with TRBJ2-3; 7 positions agree with TRBD1. V lost 6 bases and J lost 5; bases outside the gene matches: 11. CDR3 length: 15 residues. The germline V gene encodes CDR1 LGHDT and CDR2 YNNKEL (reference sequence). CDR3 protein: CASRPGTDGGDTQYF. CDR3 in DNA: TGTGCCAGCAGGCCCGGGACAGATGGGGGAGATACGCAGTATTTT.

In its sample, this clone ranks as medium-sized. This rearrangement joins TRBV27 to TRBJ2-3; 10 nucleotides agree with TRBD2. V was pared by 5 bases and J by 4 bases, with 9 bases of the junction left unmatched. The CDR3 length is 16 residues. The V gene's germline CDR1 is MNHEY and CDR2 SMNVEV (reference sequence). CDR3 sequence: CASSQAAGGGPDTQYF. The CDR3, as DNA: TGTGCCAGCAGTCAGGCAGCGGGGGGGGGCCCAGATACGCAGTATTTT.

The chain joins TRBV6-1 to TRBJ1-5; D is undetermined. Germline V gives CDR1 MNHNS, CDR2 SASEGT. This CDR3 is built from 14 residues. V shed 0 bases and J shed 4 bases, with 7 bases lying between them. The CDR3 coding sequence is TGTGCCAGCAGTGAAGCGGCGGGAAATCAGCCCCAGCATTTT. Residues: CASSEAAGNQPQHF.

The chain couples TRBV9 to TRBJ2-1; a weak D match, TRBD2 (5 bases). This CDR3 contains 17 residues. The V gene lost 2 bases and the J gene lost 5 bases, with 20 bases spanning the gap. Germline-derived CDR1 and CDR2 are SGDLS and YYNGEE. CDR3 sequence reads: CASSVGRRSGKDNEQFF. In DNA, the CDR3 is TGTGCCAGCAGCGTGGGCAGGAGGAGTGGGAAAGACAATGAGCAGTTCTTC.